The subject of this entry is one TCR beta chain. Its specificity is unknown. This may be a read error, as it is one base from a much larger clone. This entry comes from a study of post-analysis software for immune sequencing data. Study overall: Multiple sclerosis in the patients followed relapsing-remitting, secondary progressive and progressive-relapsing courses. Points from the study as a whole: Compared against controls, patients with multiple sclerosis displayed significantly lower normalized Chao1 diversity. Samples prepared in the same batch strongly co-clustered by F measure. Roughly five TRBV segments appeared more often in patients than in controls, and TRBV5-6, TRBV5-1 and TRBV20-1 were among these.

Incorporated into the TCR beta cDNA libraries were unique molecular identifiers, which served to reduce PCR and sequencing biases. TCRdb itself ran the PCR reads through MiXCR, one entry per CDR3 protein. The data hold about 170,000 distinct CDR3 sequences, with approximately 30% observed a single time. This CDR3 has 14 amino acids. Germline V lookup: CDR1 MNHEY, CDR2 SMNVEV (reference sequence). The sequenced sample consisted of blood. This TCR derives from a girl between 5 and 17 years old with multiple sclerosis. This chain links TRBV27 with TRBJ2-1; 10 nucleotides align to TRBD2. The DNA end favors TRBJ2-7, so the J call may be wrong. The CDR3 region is CACRRTSGTYEQYF. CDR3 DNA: TGTGCCTGCAGGCGAACTAGCGGGACCTACGAGCAGTACTTC.